The next 32 T cell receptor beta chains were all read from a single sample in a study of OX40 agonist ivuxolimab in advanced cancers. Assay used: immunoSEQ multiplex PCR; TCRdb lists only in-frame clones, some missing. The table has fewer than 55,000 clones, 70% to 90% seen once. The sample consisted of CD4+ or CD8+ T cells sorted from blood, taken in a trial of the OX40 agonist ivuxolimab. These receptors were collected from an adult with an advanced solid tumor such as melanoma, head and neck, liver or kidney cancer.

The chain joins TRBV6-6 to TRBJ2-5; 7 bases match TRBD1. Trimming at V came to 5 bases and at J to 4 bases, leaving 1 base not matched to a gene. There are 12 residues in the CDR3. Germline CDR1 reads MNHNY; CDR2 reads SVGAGI (reference sequence). The CDR3 region is CASSQGVETQYF. CDR3 in DNA: TGTGCCAGCAGTCAGGGGGTAGAGACCCAGTACTTC.

The chain is built from TRBV6-1 and TRBJ2-7, with D unresolved. Germline V gives CDR1 MNHNS, CDR2 SASEGT. V was pared by 2 bases and J by 1 base, with 12 bases between. The CDR3 spans 15 residues. The CDR3 DNA sequence: TGTGCCAGCAGTGAAAGCGTCGGGCTATCCTACGAGCAGTACTTC. It translates to CASSESVGLSYEQYF.

This clone is medium-sized in the sample. The chain joins TRBV18 to TRBJ1-6; 10 positions agree with TRBD1. CDR3 length: 15 amino acids. Germline V CDR1 and CDR2: KGHSH, LQKENI. V shed 3 bases, J shed 7 bases, and the junction held 3 bases outside the gene matches. Here the CDR3 reads CASSPTGQGNSPLHF. In DNA, the CDR3 is TGTGCCAGCTCACCCACGGGACAGGGGAATTCACCCCTCCACTTT.

The chain couples TRBV6-6 to TRBJ2-1; 10 bases match TRBD2. CDR3 length: 16 amino acids. CDR1 MNHNY and CDR2 SVGAGI come from the germline V gene (reference sequence). V was pared by 0 bases and J by 4 bases, with 3 bases of the junction left unmatched. The CDR3 sequence: CASSYSISGGYNEQFF. The CDR3 DNA sequence: TGTGCCAGCAGTTACTCGATTAGCGGGGGGTACAATGAGCAGTTCTTC.

The gene calls are TRBV15 and TRBJ2-7; no clear D. V was cut by 1 base and J by 5 bases, with 18 bases left in between. This CDR3 has 16 residues. CDR1 is LNHNV and CDR2 is YYDKDF in the germline V gene (reference sequence). The CDR3 DNA reads as TGTGCCACCAGCAGAGGCCGCGGAGATGGTAAGAACGAGCAGTACTTC. This encodes CATSRGRGDGKNEQYF.

A few counts support this clone. V and J are TRBV5-1 and TRBJ2-5, with D possibly called TRBD1 or TRBD2 (6 bases each). This CDR3 is 14 amino acids long. In germline, CDR1 is SGHRS, CDR2 YFSETQ. The V end lost 7 bases, the J end lost 5 bases, and 18 bases lay between the germline ends. This CDR3 is CASLMGGPGETQYF. CDR3 DNA: TGCGCCAGCCTCATGGGGGGCCCGGGGGAGACCCAGTACTTC.

The genes are TRBV10-3 and TRBJ2-5, with 7 bases lining up with TRBD1. J gave up 1 base and V 7 bases, and 3 bases lay outside the gene matches. Germline loops: CDR1 ENHRY, CDR2 SYGVKD. The CDR3 has 13 amino acids. In DNA, the CDR3 is TGTGCCATCAACAGGGGACCCCAAGAGACCCAGTACTTC. Translation gives CAINRGPQETQYF.

In this sample, this clone turned up a few times. This sequence joins TRBV11-3 and TRBJ1-1; D is undetermined. Germline V CDR1 and CDR2: SGHNT, YENEEA. CDR3 length equals 14 residues. The germline V and J ends were trimmed by 0 bases and 5 bases, with 10 bases remaining between them. The CDR3 DNA is TGTGCCAGCAGCTTAGATCGGGTTCGAACTGAAGCTTTCTTT. It translates to CASSLDRVRTEAFF. The full variable domain, completed using reference TRBV11-3 and TRBJ1-1, is EAGVVQSPRYKIIEKKQPVAFWCNPISGHNTLYWYLQNLGQGPELLIRYENEEAVDDSQLPKDRFSAERLKGVDSTLKIQPAELGDSAVYLCASSLDRVRTEAFFGQGTRLTVV.

The genes are TRBV5-6 and TRBJ2-5, with TRBD2 matching over 8 bases. CDR3 length: 16 residues. After removal of 7 bases from V and 5 bases from J, the junction contained 16 bases not matched to a gene. CDR1 and CDR2 (germline): SGHDT, YYEEEE. The CDR3 nucleotides are TGTGCCAGCTCTTCCGGCGGGGGGACCGTTGGGGAGACCCAGTACTTC. Translation: CASSSGGGTVGETQYF.

The chain carries TRBV29-1 and TRBJ1-1; tentatively, D is TRBD1 (5 bases). Per the germline V gene, CDR1 is SQVTM and CDR2 is ANQGSEA. The CDR3 runs 13 residues. The germline V and J ends were trimmed by 4 bases and 1 base, with 10 bases remaining between them. DNA for the CDR3: TGCAGCGTTGTTGTCAGGGAGAACACTGAAGCTTTCTTT. Protein product: CSVVVRENTEAFF.

The V gene is TRBV18, the J gene TRBJ1-1, with no clear D. Looked up from germline, CDR1 is KGHSH and CDR2 is LQKENI. With 2 bases removed from V and 2 bases from J, the gap between germline ends came to 9 bases. The CDR3 is 14 amino acids. The CDR3 here is CASSPAGINTEAFF. CDR3 sequence (DNA): TGTGCCAGCTCACCAGCGGGCATCAACACTGAAGCTTTCTTT. The variable domain in full, with the rest retrieved from reference TRBV18 and TRBJ1-1, is NAGVMQNPRHLVRRRGQEARLRCSPMKGHSHVYWYRQLPEEGLKFMVYLQKENIIDESGMPKERFSAEFPKEGPSILRIQQVVRGDSAAYFCASSPAGINTEAFFGQGTRLTVV.

The table lists this clone with a few counts. CDR3 sequence reads: CASSVDVNTEAFF. CDR3 coding DNA: TGTGCCAGCAGCGTAGACGTGAACACTGAAGCTTTCTTT. The V and J genes are TRBV9 and TRBJ1-1; D unresolved. This CDR3 is 13 amino acids long. Deletions cut 0 bases from V and 0 bases from J, with 3 bases between. Germline V CDR1 and CDR2: SGDLS, YYNGEE. The full variable domain, in which reference TRBV9 and TRBJ1-1 provide the parts outside the CDR3, is DSGVTQTPKHLITATGQRVTLRCSPRSGDLSVYWYQQSLDQGLQFLIQYYNGEERAKGNILERFSAQQFPDLHSELNLSSLELGDSALYFCASSVDVNTEAFFGQGTRLTVV.

J is TRBJ2-1 and V is TRBV29-1; tentative D call: TRBD2 (7 bases). The CDR3 spans 13 residues. V was clipped by 4 bases and J by 7 bases, with 14 bases between them. CDR1 and CDR2 (germline): SQVTM, ANQGSEA. CDR3 sequence (DNA): TGCAGCGTTGTTCTGGGGGGGCTTAATGAGCAGTTCTTC. Amino acid sequence: CSVVLGGLNEQFF.

The chain employs TRBV7-7 and TRBJ2-5, with 8 positions matching TRBD2. The V and J ends lost 5 bases and 4 bases, in that order; junction bases with no gene match: 3. The CDR3 is 13 residues long. Germline V gene data show CDR1 as SSHAT and CDR2 as FNYEAQ (reference sequence). CDR3: CASSGTSGETQYF. The CDR3 bases are TGTGCCAGCAGCGGAACTAGCGGAGAGACCCAGTACTTC.

A few counts support this clone. The chain employs TRBV9 and TRBJ1-2; D is uncertain. The CDR3 length is 13 residues. V dropped 6 bases and J dropped 2 bases, with 11 bases sitting between them. The germline V gene has CDR1 SGDLS and CDR2 YYNGEE. CDR3 loop: CASTPSGNYGYTF. The CDR3 bases are TGTGCCAGCACCCCCTCCGGGAACTATGGCTACACCTTC.

The rearrangement joins TRBV13 to TRBJ2-3; D is undetermined. The CDR3 is 11 residues long. The germline gives CDR1 PRHDT, CDR2 FYEKMQ (reference sequence). V lost 6 bases and J 5 bases, leaving 6 bases between the germline ends. CDR3 region: CASSLQDTQYF. The DNA for the CDR3 is TGTGCCAGCAGTCTACAAGATACGCAGTATTTT.

This clone was found once. The rearrangement links TRBV7-9 to TRBJ2-7, with TRBD1 as a possible D gene (6 bases). The CDR3 extends over 16 amino acids. CDR1 is SEHNR, CDR2 FQNEAQ, per germline (reference sequence). V gave up 1 base and J gave up 1 base, with 14 bases separating them. CDR3 residues: CASSLDLQGSSYEQYF. The CDR3 DNA sequence: TGTGCCAGCAGCTTAGATCTGCAGGGGTCATCCTACGAGCAGTACTTC.

The V gene is TRBV5-1, the J gene TRBJ1-2, with a tentative D call TRBD1 (6 bases). The CDR3 sequence is 14 residues long. Germline lookup yields CDR1 SGHRS and CDR2 YFSETQ. Trimming shortened V by 0 bases and J by 6 bases, and 12 bases separated the two germline ends. The CDR3 reads CASSLVAGADGYTF. CDR3 bases: TGCGCCAGCAGCTTGGTGGCAGGGGCTGATGGCTACACCTTC. The full variable domain, its missing parts supplied by reference TRBV5-1 and TRBJ1-2, is KAGVTQTPRYLIKTRGQQVTLSCSPISGHRSVSWYQQTPGQGLQFLFEYFSETQRNKGNFPGRFSGRQFSNSRSEMNVSTLELGDSALYLCASSLVAGADGYTFGSGTRLTVV.

V usage is TRBV5-1 and J usage is TRBJ2-7, with TRBD1 matching over 10 bases. CDR1 is SGHRS and CDR2 is YFSETQ in the germline V gene. There are 14 residues in the CDR3. Trimming cost V 3 bases and J 5 bases; bases outside gene matches: 5. This CDR3 reads CASSSGQGMDEQYF. CDR3 nucleotide sequence: TGCGCCAGCAGCTCGGGACAGGGGATGGACGAGCAGTACTTC.

The chain is built from TRBV2 and TRBJ2-1; D not resolved. The CDR3 extends over 10 amino acids. V lost 6 bases and J lost 7, with 4 bases in between. The germline CDR1 and CDR2 sequences are SNHLY and FYNNEI. The CDR3, as DNA: TGTGCCAGCAGCCAGAATGAGCAGTTCTTC. Translation gives CASSQNEQFF. The whole variable domain, remainder taken from reference TRBV2 and TRBJ2-1, is EPEVTQTPSHQVTQMGQEVILRCVPISNHLYFYWYRQILGQKVEFLVSFYNNEISEKSEIFDDQFSVERPDGSNFTLKIRSTKLEDSAMYFCASSQNEQFFGPGTRLTVL.

The chain carries TRBV6-4 and TRBJ1-5; D perhaps matches TRBD1 (6 bases). This CDR3 is 14 amino acids long. With 4 bases removed from V and 5 bases from J, the gap between germline ends came to 12 bases. Germline loops: CDR1 MRHNA, CDR2 SNTAGT. In nucleotides, the CDR3 is TGTGCCAGCAGTGCAATGGCAGGGGATCAGCCCCAGCATTTT. It encodes CASSAMAGDQPQHF.

This chain connects TRBV5-1 to TRBJ2-1, with a tentative D call TRBD1 (6 bases). The CDR3 is 16 amino acids. CDR1 and CDR2 from the germline V gene are SGHRS and YFSETQ. Trimming removed 1 base from V and 3 bases from J, with 14 bases in between. In nucleotides, the CDR3 is TGCGCCAGCAGCTTGTCTTCGACAGGATACTACAATGAGCAGTTCTTC. Translated: CASSLSSTGYYNEQFF.

The J gene is TRBJ2-5, the V gene TRBV15; 9 bases map to TRBD1. V trimming: 7 bases; J trimming: 7 bases; junction bases outside the gene matches: 7. The CDR3 covers 13 residues. The germline V gene has CDR1 LNHNV and CDR2 YYDKDF (reference sequence). The CDR3 protein is CATTRDRAWTQYF. The CDR3 DNA follows: TGTGCCACCACCCGGGACAGGGCTTGGACCCAGTACTTC.

The chain links TRBV21-1 to TRBJ2-3. TRBV21-1 is classified as a pseudogene. The CDR3 totals 16 residues. The DNA for the CDR3 is TGTGCCAGCAGCCAAAGGGAAGGGTTGAGCACAGATACGCAGTATTTT. Translating it yields CASSQREGLSTDTQYF.

V usage is TRBV5-6 and J usage is TRBJ2-7, with a tentative D call TRBD2 (6 bases). Trimming removed 4 bases from V and 3 bases from J, with 14 bases in between. The CDR3 length is 14 residues. Germline V gene sequence: CDR1 SGHDT, CDR2 YYEEEE. CDR3 DNA: TGTGCCAGCAGCATCCCTCTGGGGGGCTACGAGCAGTACTTC. Translating it yields CASSIPLGGYEQYF.

The genes are TRBV7-8 and TRBJ2-2; D remains ambiguous. The ends were cut back, 6 bases at V and 5 bases at J, with 4 bases in the middle. The germline gives CDR1 SGHVS, CDR2 FQNEAQ. The CDR3 is made up of 11 amino acids. The CDR3 coding sequence is TGTGCCAGCAGGCGGACCGGGGAGCTGTTTTTT. This gives the protein CASRRTGELFF.

The chain couples TRBV14 to TRBJ1-2, with D hard to call. CDR3 size: 13 residues. Per germline, CDR1 SGHDN and CDR2 FVKESK. V lost 0 bases to trimming and J lost 7 bases, with 9 bases between them. Written as DNA, the CDR3 is TGTGCCAGCAGCCAAGATCAGCGGTCTGGCTACACCTTC. This encodes CASSQDQRSGYTF.

The genes are TRBV18 and TRBJ2-5, with D possibly being TRBD1 (6 bases). The J call may not be correct, given that the DNA end is closer to TRBJ2-7. Germline values: CDR1 KGHSH, CDR2 LQKENI. This CDR3 has 17 residues. CDR3 sequence: CASSPRRGGDRPNEQYF. CDR3 DNA: TGTGCCAGCTCACCACGCAGGGGTGGTGACAGACCGAACGAGCAGTACTTC.

The chain uses TRBV28 and TRBJ2-5; 7 nucleotides match TRBD1. The CDR3 contains 15 residues. CDR1 and CDR2 from the germline V gene are MDHEN and SYDVKM. V dropped 4 bases and J dropped 2; count of bases not matched to a gene: 7. CDR3 coding DNA: TGTGCCAGCAGTTCCACCGGGACAGTGCAAGAGACCCAGTACTTC. It encodes CASSSTGTVQETQYF.

The chain combines TRBV11-2 with TRBJ2-5; weak D call: TRBD1 (6 bases). CDR3 size: 15 residues. Germline V gene sequence: CDR1 SGHAT, CDR2 FQNNGV. Trimming took off 5 bases at V and 5 bases at J, with 18 bases between the two ends. The chain's CDR3 is CASSPRDNHWETQYF. CDR3 sequence (DNA): TGTGCCAGCAGCCCCCGGGACAATCACTGGGAGACCCAGTACTTC.

The chain has TRBV7-9 and TRBJ2-2; 13 bases agree with TRBD2. From germline, CDR1 is SEHNR and CDR2 FQNEAQ (reference sequence). V was pared by 5 bases and J by 3 bases, with 3 bases of the junction left unmatched. This CDR3 is 16 amino acids long. CDR3 sequence reads: CASSPGLAGDTGELFF. The CDR3 DNA sequence: TGTGCCAGCAGCCCAGGACTAGCGGGGGACACCGGGGAGCTGTTTTTT.

V gene TRBV5-1 combines with J gene TRBJ2-2, with D maybe TRBD1 (5 bases). The CDR3 extends over 16 amino acids. Per germline, CDR1 SGHRS and CDR2 YFSETQ. Trimming shortened V by 4 bases and J by 1 base, and 14 bases separated the two germline ends. The CDR3 reads CASSLRQGLNTGELFF. DNA for the CDR3: TGCGCCAGCAGCCTCAGGCAGGGCCTGAACACCGGGGAGCTGTTTTTT.